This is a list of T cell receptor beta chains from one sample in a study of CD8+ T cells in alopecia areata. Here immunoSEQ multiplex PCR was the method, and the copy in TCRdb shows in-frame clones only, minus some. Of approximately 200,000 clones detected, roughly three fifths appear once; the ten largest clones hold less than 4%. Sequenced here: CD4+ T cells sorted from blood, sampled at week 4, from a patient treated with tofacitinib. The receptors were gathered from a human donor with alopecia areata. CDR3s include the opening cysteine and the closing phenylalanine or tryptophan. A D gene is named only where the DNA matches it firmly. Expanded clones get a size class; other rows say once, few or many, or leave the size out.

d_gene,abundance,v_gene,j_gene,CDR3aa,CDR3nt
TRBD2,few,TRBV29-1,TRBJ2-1,CSGERGNNEQFF,TGCAGCGGGGAGCGGGGGAATAATGAGCAGTTCTTC
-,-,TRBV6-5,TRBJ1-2,CASSTLQGDYGYTF,TGTGCCAGCAGTACCTTACAGGGAGACTATGGCTACACCTTC
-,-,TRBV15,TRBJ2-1,CATSRAGTTFNEQFF,TGTGCCACCAGCAGAGCCGGGACCACCTTCAATGAGCAGTTCTTC
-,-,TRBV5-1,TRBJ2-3,CASSQTDTQYF,TGCGCCAGCTCGCAAACAGATACGCAGTATTTT
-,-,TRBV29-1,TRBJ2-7,CSVGPKSSYEQYF,TGCAGCGTTGGTCCAAAGAGCTCCTACGAGCAGTACTTC
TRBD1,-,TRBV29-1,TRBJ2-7,CSVGQGRSYEQYF,TGCAGCGTTGGACAGGGCCGTTCCTACGAGCAGTACTTC
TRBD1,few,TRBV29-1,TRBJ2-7,CSVGGQGRLEYF,TGCAGCGTTGGAGGACAGGGGCGCTTGGAGTACTTC
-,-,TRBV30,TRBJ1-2,CACSTDYGYTF,TGTGCCTGTTCGACAGACTATGGCTACACCTTC
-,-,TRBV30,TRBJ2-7,CAWSVVYEQYF,TGTGCCTGGAGTGTCGTTTACGAGCAGTACTTC
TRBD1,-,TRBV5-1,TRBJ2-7,CASRPRTGYEQYF,TGCGCCAGCAGACCCCGGACAGGCTACGAGCAGTACTTC
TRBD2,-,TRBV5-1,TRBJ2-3,CASSSSGTSTDTQYF,TGCGCCAGCAGCTCTAGCGGGACTAGCACAGATACGCAGTATTTT
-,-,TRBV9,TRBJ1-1,CASSVQGINTEAFF,TGTGCCAGCAGCGTACAGGGAATAAACACTGAAGCTTTCTTT
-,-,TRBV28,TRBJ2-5,CASSLLASPYETQYF,TGTGCCAGCAGTTTATTGGCGAGCCCGTACGAGACCCAGTACTTC
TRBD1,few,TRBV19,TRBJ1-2,CASSTNRGLDYGYTF,TGTGCCAGTAGTACGAACAGGGGGCTTGACTATGGCTACACCTTC
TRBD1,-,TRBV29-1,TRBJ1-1,CSVNRGYTEAFF,TGCAGCGTTAACAGGGGGTACACTGAAGCTTTCTTT
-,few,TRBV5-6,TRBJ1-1,CASSFPGNTEAFF,TGTGCCAGCAGCTTCCCTGGGAACACTGAAGCTTTCTTT